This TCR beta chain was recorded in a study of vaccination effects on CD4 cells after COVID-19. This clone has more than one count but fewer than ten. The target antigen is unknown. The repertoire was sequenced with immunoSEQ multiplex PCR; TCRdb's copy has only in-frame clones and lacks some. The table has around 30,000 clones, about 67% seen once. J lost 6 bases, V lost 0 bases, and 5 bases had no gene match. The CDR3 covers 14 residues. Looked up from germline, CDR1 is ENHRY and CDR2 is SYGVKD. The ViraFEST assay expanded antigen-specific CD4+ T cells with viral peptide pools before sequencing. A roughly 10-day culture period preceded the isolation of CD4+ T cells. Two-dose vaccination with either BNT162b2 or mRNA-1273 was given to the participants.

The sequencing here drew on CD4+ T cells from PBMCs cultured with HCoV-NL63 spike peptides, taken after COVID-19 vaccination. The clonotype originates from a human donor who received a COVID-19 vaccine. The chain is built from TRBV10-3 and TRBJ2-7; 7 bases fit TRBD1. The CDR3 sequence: CAISESTGSAEQYF. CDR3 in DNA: TGTGCCATCAGTGAGTCGACAGGGTCAGCCGAGCAGTACTTC.